This entry describes one T cell receptor (beta chain). Its target is not known. V lost 5 bases and J lost 4, with 18 bases in between. CDR3 size: 16 residues. CDR1 and CDR2 (germline): MDHEN, SYDVKM. This sample stems from a study of somatic mutations in cytotoxic T cells in rheumatoid arthritis. Turning to the study itself: Certain V beta antibody-stained T-cell populations, V beta1+ cells sequenced for TCRB among them, were flow-sorted to nearly 100% purity. Study-wide findings and caveats: Measured CD8+ T-cell clonality, a value compared between rheumatoid arthritis patients and age-matched healthy controls, did not differ significantly. Nobody had found out which antigens the expanded CD8+ clones targeted.

Sequenced by immunoSEQ multiplex PCR; TCRdb stores in-frame clones only, minus some. The table includes over 15,000 clones, approximately 87% detected once. The sequenced material came from CD8+ T cells sorted from blood. This TCR derives from a middle-aged man in good health. The chain employs TRBV28 and TRBJ2-1; D remains unclear. CDR3 amino acids: CASSSFGAIPYNEQFF. CDR3 in DNA: TGTGCCAGCAGTAGTTTTGGTGCAATCCCATACAATGAGCAGTTCTTC.